Sequencing of this T cell receptor beta chain was carried out in a study of T cells in narcolepsy. Whole-study findings and limits: HCRT-specific and TRIB2-specific autoreactive clonotypes appeared among same-patient CSF and blood CD4+ clonotypes.

This clone was picked up one time. As yet, its antigen is unknown. Clones were read by immunoSEQ multiplex PCR, and TCRdb kept only the in-frame ones, dropping some. Of around 42,000 clones in the sample, about nine tenths were seen once. The CDR3 length is 12 residues. Germline values: CDR1 LNHDA, CDR2 SQIVND (reference sequence). V was cut by 7 bases and J by 0 bases, with 7 bases left in between. The material sequenced was CD45RA- memory CD4+ T cells from PBMCs. The TCR sequence derives from a human donor with narcolepsy. This chain joins TRBV19 and TRBJ2-7, with TRBD1 as a possible D gene (5 bases). CDR3 sequence reads: CASKGSSYEQYF. The CDR3 nucleotides are TGTGCCAGTAAGGGGTCCTCCTACGAGCAGTACTTC. Supplemented by reference TRBV19 and TRBJ2-7, the full variable domain reads DGGITQSPKYLFRKEGQNVTLSCEQNLNHDAMYWYRQDPGQGLRLIYYSQIVNDFQKGDIAEGYSVSREKKESFPLTVTSAQKNPTAFYLCASKGSSYEQYFGPGTRLTVT.